Included here is one T cell receptor (beta chain) sequence, with context. This clone has at least ten counts. Its target antigen remains unknown. No much larger clone exists at a distance of one base, and base qualities are not known. No patient had received any treatment before thyroid surgery. Patient clinical samples collected from the early 2010s to the late 2010s were retrospectively analysed using T-cell receptor beta sequencing. The source of the sample is a study of metastatic and nonmetastatic thyroid tumors (dated by TCRdb to about 2020). A note on the overall study: Repertoires were compared across peripheral blood and tumor or nodule tissue samples from malignant and benign thyroid patients.

Counted from cysteine to phenylalanine, this CDR3 has 14 amino acids. The only DNA kept is the CDR3, 42 bases in frame from the first base. Looking up the germline V gene yields CDR1 MDHEN and CDR2 SYDVKM. V is reduced by 7 bases and J by 3 bases, leaving a spacing of 15 bases between them. Library preparation was by PCR. Sequencing relied on an Illumina HiSeq 4000. High-throughput sequencing was used to profile the CDR3 region of the TCR beta-chain in every patient. The original methods were these. A classifier to discriminate distant-metastatic papillary thyroid cancer patients was built from CDR3 differences across clinicopathological groups. To measure repertoire diversity the researchers used the Shannon index, while the Morisita-Horn index served to gauge how similar the tumor and blood repertoires were. TCRdb took the public reads, trimmed them with fastp at Q25, ran MiXCR for clone calling and kept in-frame beta chains. For this entry, the V and J calls and clone size follow TCRdb and not the study's own pipeline. The sample records fewer than 35,000 clones, 15% to 20% of which are singletons. More than 9% of the sample belongs to the ten largest clones.

Broader findings and caveats from the paper: In both blood and tumor samples, malignant tumors were reported to have significantly higher TCR beta diversity than benign nodules.

Material for sequencing was blood. The chain links TRBV28 with TRBJ1-2; the D gene is perhaps TRBD1, from 6 matching bases. The clonotype originates from a female donor with papillary thyroid cancer or a benign thyroid nodule (not recorded which). Some clones in this sample may be carry-over from other donors' samples. The CDR3 region reads CASTVQGTYYGYTF. The nucleotides read TGTGCCAGCACCGTTCAGGGGACTTACTATGGCTACACCTTC.